Sequencing of this T cell receptor (beta chain) was carried out in a study of shared clonotypes between healthy human individuals. Turning to the study itself: Serving as donors were two women and a few men, whose ages spanned 18 to 49. Broader study findings: Blood was the sole source, and tissue repertoires probably differ.

Methods used by the authors: ImmunoSEQ output held junction-only sequences without quality scores, so filtering differed. Sequencing was performed with immunoSEQ multiplex PCR; in TCRdb, only in-frame clones are kept and a portion is missing. V and J calls and clone size are copied from that table; D and trimming were computed from the DNA. The table lists 1.5 million to 1.9 million clones, roughly 98% of them singletons. A note on this clone: Its antigen is not known.

The germline V gene encodes CDR1 SNHLY and CDR2 FYNNEI. The CDR3 covers 13 residues. Trimming removed 3 bases from V and 5 bases from J, with 8 bases in between. The origin of this receptor is a man under 40 in good health. The sample comprised naive CD4+ T cells sorted from blood. Stated subset: CD45RA+ positively selected. The chain couples TRBV2 to TRBJ1-5; no reliable D call. The CDR3 loop is CASSDRMYQPQHF. Written as DNA, the CDR3 is TGTGCCAGCAGTGATAGGATGTATCAGCCCCAGCATTTT. Looking up the rest from reference TRBV2 and TRBJ1-5 gives the full variable domain: EPEVTQTPSHQVTQMGQEVILRCVPISNHLYFYWYRQILGQKVEFLVSFYNNEISEKSEIFDDQFSVERPDGSNFTLKIRSTKLEDSAMYFCASSDRMYQPQHFGDGTRLSIL.